A single sample gave rise to the 20 T cell receptor beta chains below, sequenced in a study of T cell responses to AZD1222 COVID-19 vaccine. Profiling relied on immunoSEQ multiplex PCR, and the TCRdb table lists in-frame clones only, not all of them. Seen here are some 130,000 clones, approximately 88% observed once, and the top ten hold approximately 4%. Sample: peripheral blood, taken on day 0 of AZD1222 vaccination. These receptors all stem from an adult in good health.

This clone was seen once. The rearrangement joins TRBV7-2 to TRBJ1-2; D unclear. CDR1 and CDR2 (germline): SGHTA, FQGNSA. The ends were cut back, 5 bases at V and 4 bases at J, with 14 bases in the middle. This CDR3 comprises 14 residues. The chain's CDR3 is CASSPLDFRYGYTF. The CDR3, as DNA: TGTGCCAGCAGCCCCCTTGACTTTCGCTATGGCTACACCTTC. Using reference TRBV7-2 and TRBJ1-2 for the parts outside the CDR3, the full variable domain is GAGVSQSPSNKVTEKGKDVELRCDPISGHTALYWYRQSLGQGLEFLIYFQGNSAPDKSGLPSDRFSAERTGGSVSTLTIQRTQQEDSAVYLCASSPLDFRYGYTFGSGTRLTVV.

This clone has just a few counts. The gene calls are TRBV5-1 and TRBJ2-2; D is possibly TRBD1 (5 bases). Germline V CDR1 and CDR2: SGHRS, YFSETQ. The CDR3 spans 15 residues. Trimming took off 4 bases at V and 1 base at J, with 11 bases between the two ends. The chain's CDR3 is CASSPKTGNTGELFF. DNA of the CDR3: TGCGCCAGCAGCCCTAAAACAGGGAACACCGGGGAGCTGTTTTTT.

The V gene is TRBV11-2, the J gene TRBJ1-2; D is perhaps TRBD1 (5 bases). The CDR3 consists of 16 residues. Per germline, CDR1 SGHAT and CDR2 FQNNGV. Trimming took off 4 bases at V and 0 bases at J, with 15 bases between the two ends. The CDR3 nucleotides read TGTGCCAGCAGCTCCCCCCGGGACGGCCCTAACTATGGCTACACCTTC. Translated: CASSSPRDGPNYGYTF.

Written as DNA, the CDR3 is TGCGCCAGCAGCTTTGGGGGGTATAATGAAAAACTGTTTTTT. Protein: CASSFGGYNEKLFF. The rearrangement joins TRBV5-1 to TRBJ1-4; tentatively, D is TRBD1 (5 bases). The CDR3 totals 14 residues. In germline, CDR1 is SGHRS, CDR2 YFSETQ. V was shortened by 2 bases and J by 4 bases, with 9 bases between the two germline ends.

This clone was observed a handful of times. The CDR3 DNA is TGTGCCAGCAGTGAAAGGGCAGGGGGCGCATCGGTCCGCTCACCCCTCCACTTT. This codes for CASSERAGGASVRSPLHF. This chain links TRBV6-1 with TRBJ1-6; 8 positions agree with TRBD1. The CDR3 runs 18 residues. After removal of 2 bases from V and 10 bases from J, the junction contained 16 bases not matched to a gene. Per germline, CDR1 MNHNS and CDR2 SASEGT.

This clone was observed once. This rearrangement joins TRBV6-5 to TRBJ1-2; D gene unclear. Trimming took 7 bases from V and 0 from J, leaving 15 bases between them. Per germline, CDR1 MNHEY and CDR2 SVGAGI. The CDR3 has 15 amino acids. CDR3 sequence reads: CASITTRGPNYGYTF. The DNA for the CDR3 is TGTGCCAGCATTACAACCCGCGGACCTAACTATGGCTACACCTTC.

V and J are TRBV6-5 and TRBJ1-5, with a possible D match to TRBD1 (6 bases). CDR3 size: 15 residues. Germline V gives CDR1 MNHEY, CDR2 SVGAGI. With 6 bases removed from V and 7 bases from J, the gap between germline ends came to 19 bases. The CDR3 sequence: CASRINRERLQPQHF. CDR3 in DNA: TGTGCCAGCAGGATAAACAGGGAGCGTCTCCAGCCCCAGCATTTT.

The chain employs TRBV5-6 and TRBJ1-3, with D uncertain. Germline lookup yields CDR1 SGHDT and CDR2 YYEEEE. The CDR3 has 15 residues. Trimming took off 2 bases at V and 0 bases at J, with 9 bases between the two ends. The CDR3 loop reads CASSLVRSSGNTIYF. Here the CDR3 DNA reads TGTGCCAGCAGCTTAGTGCGGTCCTCTGGAAACACCATATATTTT.

V is TRBV3-1 (or the pseudogene TRBV3-2) and J is TRBJ1-2; 12 positions agree with TRBD1. This CDR3 is built from 15 residues. Germline trimming cut 2 bases from V and 6 bases from J; bases unmatched to any gene: 4. Per the germline V gene, CDR1 is LGHDT and CDR2 is YNNKEL (reference sequence). The CDR3 sequence is CASSQPGTGGHGYTF. The CDR3 bases are TGTGCCAGCAGCCAACCCGGGACAGGGGGCCATGGCTACACCTTC.

This clone was seen a single time. The chain is built from TRBV5-1 and TRBJ2-7; 9 nucleotides match TRBD1. The V segment lost 3 bases and the J segment 5 bases; nucleotides outside the gene matches: 6. Germline values: CDR1 SGHRS, CDR2 YFSETQ. The length of the CDR3 is 14 residues. The CDR3 nucleotides are TGCGCCAGCAGCTATGGGACAGGGTACGACGAGCAGTACTTC. Translated, it gives CASSYGTGYDEQYF.

This chain links TRBV19 with TRBJ1-4; D ambiguous. Germline V gene data show CDR1 as LNHDA and CDR2 as SQIVND (reference sequence). The V end was cut by 4 bases, the J end by 4 bases, with 10 bases between. This CDR3 comprises 14 residues. This chain's CDR3 is CASSTGSNNEKLFF. CDR3 DNA: TGTGCCAGTAGTACTGGTAGTAATAATGAAAAACTGTTTTTT.

The chain uses TRBV18 and TRBJ1-3; weak D call: TRBD1 (6 bases). In germline, CDR1 is KGHSH, CDR2 LQKENI. Trimming removed 3 bases from V and 0 bases from J, with 15 bases in between. The CDR3 has 17 residues. CDR3 DNA: TGTGCCAGCTCACCCGAAGGACAGTCGATCTCTGGAAACACCATATATTTT. This translates into CASSPEGQSISGNTIYF.

J is TRBJ1-2 and V is TRBV14, with D perhaps matching TRBD1 (5 bases). The CDR3 consists of 14 residues. CDR1 and CDR2 (germline): SGHDN, FVKESK. Trimming pared 4 bases from V and 2 bases from J, leaving 11 bases between. The CDR3 DNA sequence: TGTGCCAGCAGCCCACAGGTTCTAAACTATGGCTACACCTTC. Its protein product is CASSPQVLNYGYTF.

J is TRBJ2-7 and V is TRBV18; 7 positions match TRBD1. Trimming took 5 bases from V and 3 from J; bases not matched to a gene: 4. This CDR3 is built from 13 residues. Germline V gene lookup returns CDR1 KGHSH and CDR2 LQKENI. CDR3 nucleotides: TGTGCCAGCTCATACCGGGACAGCTACGAGCAGTACTTC. This sequence encodes CASSYRDSYEQYF. Full variable domain (remainder filled in from reference TRBV18 and TRBJ2-7): NAGVMQNPRHLVRRRGQEARLRCSPMKGHSHVYWYRQLPEEGLKFMVYLQKENIIDESGMPKERFSAEFPKEGPSILRIQQVVRGDSAAYFCASSYRDSYEQYFGPGTRLTVT.

The rearrangement links TRBV28 to TRBJ1-5; D might be TRBD1 (5 bases). V dropped 3 bases and J dropped 1 base, with 13 bases sitting between them. The CDR3 runs to 16 residues. CDR1 and CDR2 (germline): MDHEN, SYDVKM. The CDR3 sequence is CASSLGGVGSNQPQHF. CDR3 nucleotides: TGTGCCAGCAGTTTGGGAGGGGTCGGGAGCAATCAGCCCCAGCATTTT.

The CDR3 sequence is CASMTPFETGITATEAFF. Here the CDR3 DNA reads TGTGCCAGCATGACGCCCTTTGAAACAGGGATTACAGCCACTGAAGCTTTCTTT. This chain links TRBV7-9 with TRBJ1-1; D is possibly TRBD1 (6 bases). Germline lookup yields CDR1 SEHNR and CDR2 FQNEAQ (reference sequence). The CDR3 runs to 18 residues. Trimming left V 7 bases short and J 4 bases short, with 28 bases between.

This chain's CDR3 is CASARGTQANYGYTF. CDR3 bases: TGTGCCAGCGCCCGAGGAACTCAAGCTAACTATGGCTACACCTTC. The chain couples TRBV27 to TRBJ1-2; D is ambiguous. Trimming pared 8 bases from V and 0 bases from J, leaving 16 bases between. CDR3 length equals 15 residues. Germline-derived CDR1 and CDR2 are MNHEY and SMNVEV (reference sequence).

This chain links TRBV4-2 with TRBJ2-5; D assignment may be TRBD1 or TRBD2 (6 bases each). Germline V lookup: CDR1 LGHNA, CDR2 YNFKEQ. This CDR3 has 14 amino acids. Deletions cut 1 base from V and 3 bases from J, with 9 bases between. As DNA, the CDR3 is TGTGCCAGCAGCCAAGGGGGGGCGGAAGAGACCCAGTACTTC. Encoded protein: CASSQGGAEETQYF.

This chain uses TRBV7-9 with TRBJ2-1; 9 nucleotides align to TRBD1. Unmatched junction bases numbered 9, after V lost 3 bases and J lost 6 bases. CDR3 size: 16 residues. Per germline, CDR1 SEHNR and CDR2 FQNEAQ (reference sequence). The CDR3 here is CASSFQMTGGFNEQFF. The CDR3 region has the DNA TGTGCCAGCAGCTTCCAGATGACAGGGGGTTTCAATGAGCAGTTCTTC.

V is TRBV21-1 and J is TRBJ2-7. TRBV21-1 is classified as a pseudogene. The CDR3 is 13 residues long. The CDR3 DNA reads TGTGCCAGCAGCAAAGCAAGGCCCTACGAGCAGTACTTC. Protein sequence: CASSKARPYEQYF.